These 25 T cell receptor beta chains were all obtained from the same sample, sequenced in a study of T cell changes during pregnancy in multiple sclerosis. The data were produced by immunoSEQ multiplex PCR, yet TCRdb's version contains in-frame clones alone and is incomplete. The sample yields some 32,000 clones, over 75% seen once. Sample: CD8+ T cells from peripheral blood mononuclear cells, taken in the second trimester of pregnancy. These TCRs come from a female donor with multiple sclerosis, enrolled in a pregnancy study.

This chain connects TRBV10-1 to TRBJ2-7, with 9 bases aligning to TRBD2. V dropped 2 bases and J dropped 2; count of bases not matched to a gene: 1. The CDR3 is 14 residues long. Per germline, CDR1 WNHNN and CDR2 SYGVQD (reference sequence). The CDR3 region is CASSEGGRAYEQYF. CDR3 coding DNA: TGCGCCAGCAGTGAGGGCGGGAGGGCCTACGAGCAGTACTTC.

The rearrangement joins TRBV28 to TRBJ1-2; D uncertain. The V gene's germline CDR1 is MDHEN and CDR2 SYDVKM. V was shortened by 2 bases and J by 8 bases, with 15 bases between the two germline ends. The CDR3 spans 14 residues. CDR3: CASSLSSLSGGYTF. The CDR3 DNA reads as TGTGCCAGCAGTTTAAGTTCGTTATCGGGGGGCTACACCTTC.

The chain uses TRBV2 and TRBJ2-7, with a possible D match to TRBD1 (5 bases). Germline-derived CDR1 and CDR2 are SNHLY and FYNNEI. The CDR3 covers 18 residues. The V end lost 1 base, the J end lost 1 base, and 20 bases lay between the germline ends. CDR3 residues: CASSEGGSNLILSYEQYF. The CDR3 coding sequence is TGTGCCAGCAGTGAAGGGGGCTCAAACTTGATACTTTCCTACGAGCAGTACTTC.

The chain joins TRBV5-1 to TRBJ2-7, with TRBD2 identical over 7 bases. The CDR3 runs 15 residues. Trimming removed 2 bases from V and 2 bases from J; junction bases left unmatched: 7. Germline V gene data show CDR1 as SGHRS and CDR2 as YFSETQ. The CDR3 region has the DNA TGCGCCAGCAGCTTTTTTACCGGACTAGCCTACGAGCAGTACTTC. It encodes CASSFFTGLAYEQYF.

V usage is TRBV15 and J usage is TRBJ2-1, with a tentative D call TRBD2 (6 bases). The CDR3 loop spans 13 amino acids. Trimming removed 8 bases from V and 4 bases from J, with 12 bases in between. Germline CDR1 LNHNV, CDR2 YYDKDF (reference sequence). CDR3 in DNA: TGTGCCACCGCGGTAAGCGGGTACAATGAGCAGTTCTTC. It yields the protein CATAVSGYNEQFF.

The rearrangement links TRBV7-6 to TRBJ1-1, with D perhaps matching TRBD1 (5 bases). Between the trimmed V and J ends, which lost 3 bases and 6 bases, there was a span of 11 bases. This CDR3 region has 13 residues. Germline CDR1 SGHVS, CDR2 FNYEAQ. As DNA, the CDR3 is TGTGCCAGCAGCTTTAGTGGGGCAGCTGAAGCTTTCTTT. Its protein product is CASSFSGAAEAFF.

The CDR3 nucleotides are TGTGCCAGCAGCTCGAACCGCTTTCCCGGGACAGGGACAGAGACCCAGTACTTC. Translating gives CASSSNRFPGTGTETQYF. The V gene is TRBV7-9, the J gene TRBJ2-5; 9 nucleotides align to TRBD1. The CDR3 consists of 18 residues. Trimming took 4 bases from V and 4 from J; bases not matched to a gene: 16. Germline CDR1 reads SEHNR; CDR2 reads FQNEAQ (reference sequence).

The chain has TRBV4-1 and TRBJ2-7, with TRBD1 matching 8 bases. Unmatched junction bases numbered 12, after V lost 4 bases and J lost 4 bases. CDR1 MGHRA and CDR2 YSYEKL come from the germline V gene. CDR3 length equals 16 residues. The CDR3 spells CASSLLFGQGWYEQYF. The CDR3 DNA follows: TGCGCCAGCAGCCTGTTATTCGGACAGGGATGGTACGAGCAGTACTTC.

CDR3 nucleotides: TGTGCCAGCAGTTACTCGACGACTCCCACCTATGGCTACACCTTC. Amino acid sequence: CASSYSTTPTYGYTF. The chain couples TRBV6-5 to TRBJ1-2, with no clear D. This CDR3 is 15 amino acids long. The V gene's germline CDR1 is MNHEY and CDR2 SVGAGI. V dropped 0 bases and J dropped 4 bases, with 12 bases sitting between them.

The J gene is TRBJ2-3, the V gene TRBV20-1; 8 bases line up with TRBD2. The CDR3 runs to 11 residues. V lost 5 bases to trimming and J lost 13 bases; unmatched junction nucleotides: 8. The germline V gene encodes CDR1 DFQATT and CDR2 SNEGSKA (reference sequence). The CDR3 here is CSAEGETSEYF. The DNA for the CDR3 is TGCAGTGCTGAGGGGGAGACTAGCGAGTATTTT.

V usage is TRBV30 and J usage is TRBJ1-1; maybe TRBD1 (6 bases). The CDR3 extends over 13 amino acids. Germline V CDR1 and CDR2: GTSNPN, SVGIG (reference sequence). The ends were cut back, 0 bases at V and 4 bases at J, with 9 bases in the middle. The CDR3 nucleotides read TGTGCCTGGAGTGTATTAGGGGGCACTGAAGCTTTCTTT. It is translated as CAWSVLGGTEAFF.

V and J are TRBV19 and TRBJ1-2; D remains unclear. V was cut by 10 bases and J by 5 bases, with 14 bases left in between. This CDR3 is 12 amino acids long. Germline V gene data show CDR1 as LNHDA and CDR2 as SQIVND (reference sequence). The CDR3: CAIPDGLYGYTF. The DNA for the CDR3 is TGTGCCATCCCGGACGGACTGTATGGCTACACCTTC. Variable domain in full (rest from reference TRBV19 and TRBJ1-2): DGGITQSPKYLFRKEGQNVTLSCEQNLNHDAMYWYRQDPGQGLRLIYYSQIVNDFQKGDIAEGYSVSREKKESFPLTVTSAQKNPTAFYLCAIPDGLYGYTFGSGTRLTVV.

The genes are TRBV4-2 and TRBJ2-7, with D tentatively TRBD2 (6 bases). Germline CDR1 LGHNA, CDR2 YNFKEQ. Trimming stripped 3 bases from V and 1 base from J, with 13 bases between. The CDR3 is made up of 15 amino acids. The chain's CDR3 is CASSHGEGGSYEQYF. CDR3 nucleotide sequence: TGTGCCAGCAGCCACGGCGAGGGAGGTTCCTACGAGCAGTACTTC.

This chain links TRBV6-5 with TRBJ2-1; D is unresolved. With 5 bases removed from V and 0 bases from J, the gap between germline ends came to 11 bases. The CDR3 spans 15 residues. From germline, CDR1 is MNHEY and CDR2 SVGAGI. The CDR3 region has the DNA TGTGCCAGCAGTACGGGTCTGGGCTCCTACAATGAGCAGTTCTTC. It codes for CASSTGLGSYNEQFF.

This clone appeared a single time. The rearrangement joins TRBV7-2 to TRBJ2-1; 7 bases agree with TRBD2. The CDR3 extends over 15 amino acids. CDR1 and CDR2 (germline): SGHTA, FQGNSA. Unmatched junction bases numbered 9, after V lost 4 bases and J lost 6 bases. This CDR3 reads CASSWGGGSFNEQFF. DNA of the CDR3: TGTGCCAGCAGCTGGGGCGGCGGGAGCTTCAATGAGCAGTTCTTC.

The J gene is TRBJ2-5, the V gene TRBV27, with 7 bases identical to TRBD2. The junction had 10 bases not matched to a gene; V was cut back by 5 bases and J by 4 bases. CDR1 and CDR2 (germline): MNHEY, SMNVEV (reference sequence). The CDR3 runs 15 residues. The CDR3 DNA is TGTGCCAGCAGTACCTTCGCGGGAGAAGGAGAGACCCAGTACTTC. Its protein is CASSTFAGEGETQYF.

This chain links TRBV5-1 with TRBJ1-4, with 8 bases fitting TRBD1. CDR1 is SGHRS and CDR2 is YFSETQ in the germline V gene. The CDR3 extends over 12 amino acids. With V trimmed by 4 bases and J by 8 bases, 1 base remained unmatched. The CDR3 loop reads CASSGTGEKLFF. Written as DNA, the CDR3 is TGCGCCAGCAGCGGGACAGGCGAAAAACTGTTTTTT.

The CDR3, as DNA: TGTGCCAGCAGCCCTGGAGACTACCAAGAGACCCAGTACTTC. It codes for CASSPGDYQETQYF. The chain has TRBV7-6 and TRBJ2-5; D unresolved. V lost 5 bases and J 0 bases, leaving 10 bases between the germline ends. The CDR3 is 14 amino acids. The germline V gene encodes CDR1 SGHVS and CDR2 FNYEAQ.

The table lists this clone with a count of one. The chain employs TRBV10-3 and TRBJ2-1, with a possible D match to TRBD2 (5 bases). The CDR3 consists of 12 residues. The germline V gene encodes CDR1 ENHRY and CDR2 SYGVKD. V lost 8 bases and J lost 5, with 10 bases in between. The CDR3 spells CAIQTSDNEQFF. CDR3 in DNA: TGTGCCATCCAAACTAGTGACAATGAGCAGTTCTTC.

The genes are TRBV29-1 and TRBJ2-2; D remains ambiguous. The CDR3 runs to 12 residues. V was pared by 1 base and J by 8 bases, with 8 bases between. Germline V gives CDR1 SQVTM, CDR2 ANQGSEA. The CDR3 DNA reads TGCAGCGTTGAAGGCTACTCTGGGGAGCTGTTTTTT. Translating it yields CSVEGYSGELFF.

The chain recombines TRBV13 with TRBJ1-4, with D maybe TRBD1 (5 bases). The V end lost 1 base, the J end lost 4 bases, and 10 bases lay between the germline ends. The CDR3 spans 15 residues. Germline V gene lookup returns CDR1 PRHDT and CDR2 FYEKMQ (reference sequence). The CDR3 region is CASSLAGRFNEKLFF. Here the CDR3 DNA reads TGTGCCAGCAGCTTAGCAGGGCGGTTTAATGAAAAACTGTTTTTT. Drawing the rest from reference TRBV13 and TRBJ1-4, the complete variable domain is AAGVIQSPRHLIKEKRETATLKCYPIPRHDTVYWYQQGPGQDPQFLISFYEKMQSDKGSIPDRFSAQQFSDYHSELNMSSLELGDSALYFCASSLAGRFNEKLFFGSGTQLSVL.

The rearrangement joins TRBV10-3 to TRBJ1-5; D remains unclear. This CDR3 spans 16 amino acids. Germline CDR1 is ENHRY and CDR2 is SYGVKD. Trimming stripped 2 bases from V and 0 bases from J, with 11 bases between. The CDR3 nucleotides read TGTGCCATCAGTGAGGGGAGGGAATATAGCAATCAGCCCCAGCATTTT. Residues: CAISEGREYSNQPQHF.

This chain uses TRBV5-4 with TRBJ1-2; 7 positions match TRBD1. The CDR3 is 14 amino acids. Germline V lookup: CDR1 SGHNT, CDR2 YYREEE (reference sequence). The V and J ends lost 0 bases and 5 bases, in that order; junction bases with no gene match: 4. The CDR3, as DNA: TGTGCCAGCAGCTTGGGAGGGGGCTTTTATGGCTACACCTTC. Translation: CASSLGGGFYGYTF.

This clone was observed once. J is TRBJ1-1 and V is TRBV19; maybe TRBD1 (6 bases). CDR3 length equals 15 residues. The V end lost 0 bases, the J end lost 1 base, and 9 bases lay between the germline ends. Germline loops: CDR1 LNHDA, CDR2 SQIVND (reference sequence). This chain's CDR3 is CASSIDRGQNTEAFF. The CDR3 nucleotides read TGTGCCAGTAGTATAGATAGGGGACAGAACACTGAAGCTTTCTTT.

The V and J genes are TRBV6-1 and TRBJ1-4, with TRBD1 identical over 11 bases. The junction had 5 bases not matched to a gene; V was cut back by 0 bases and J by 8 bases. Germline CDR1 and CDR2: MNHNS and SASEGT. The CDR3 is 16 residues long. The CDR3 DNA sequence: TGTGCCAGCAGTGAAGCGGGGACAGGGGGTTGGGAAAAACTGTTTTTT. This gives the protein CASSEAGTGGWEKLFF.